This passage covers 24 T cell receptor beta chains from one sample sequenced in a study of cytomegalovirus exposure and HLA in healthy donors. Both 60 Vbeta primers and 13 Jbeta primers went into the PCR. Measured with immunoSEQ multiplex PCR; TCRdb has only the in-frame clones, and not every one. The top ten hold about 1.6% of the sample, which has 150,000 to 200,000 clones, roughly 80% seen once. Source material: PBMCs. These receptors originate from a man in his fifties or sixties in good health and CMV-seronegative.

The chain uses TRBV9 and TRBJ2-3, with 7 bases fitting TRBD2. Per the germline V gene, CDR1 is SGDLS and CDR2 is YYNGEE. The CDR3 runs 16 residues. J gave up 4 bases and V 1 base, and 9 bases lay outside the gene matches. The chain's CDR3 is CASSVYVGGSADTQYF. The CDR3 region has the DNA TGTGCCAGCAGCGTATACGTGGGAGGGTCTGCAGATACGCAGTATTTT.

The chain is built from TRBV7-8 and TRBJ2-7; D ambiguous. Germline CDR1 and CDR2: SGHVS and FQNEAQ. The CDR3 covers 13 residues. The V gene lost 5 bases and the J gene lost 4 bases, with 12 bases spanning the gap. The CDR3 reads CASSPSGPYEQYF. In DNA, the CDR3 is TGTGCCAGCAGCCCATCCGGTCCTTACGAGCAGTACTTC.

This clone was observed a single time. The chain recombines TRBV7-2 with TRBJ2-7; D unresolved. V was clipped by 5 bases and J by 0 bases, with 11 bases between them. The length of the CDR3 is 14 residues. CDR1 and CDR2 (germline): SGHTA, FQGNSA. CDR3 bases: TGTGCCAGCAGCCAACAGATGAGCTCCTACGAGCAGTACTTC. Residues: CASSQQMSSYEQYF.

The chain recombines TRBV5-8 with TRBJ2-5; D not resolved. Germline V lookup: CDR1 SGHTS, CDR2 YDEGEE. The V end lost 2 bases, the J end lost 0 bases, and 5 bases lay between the germline ends. The CDR3 totals 13 residues. CDR3 in amino acids: CASSFPDQETQYF. CDR3 DNA: TGTGCCAGCAGCTTTCCCGACCAAGAGACCCAGTACTTC.

This clone has more than one count but fewer than ten. The V gene is TRBV6-6, the J gene TRBJ1-2; the match to TRBD1 covers 7 bases. The length of the CDR3 is 12 residues. CDR1 and CDR2 (germline): MNHNY, SVGAGI (reference sequence). With 6 bases clipped from V and 2 bases from J, the junction kept 0 bases outside the gene matches. The chain's CDR3 is CASRGQNYGYTF. DNA for the CDR3: TGTGCCAGCAGGGGACAGAACTATGGCTACACCTTC.

J is TRBJ2-3 and V is TRBV19, with TRBD2 identical over 10 bases. J lost 2 bases, V lost 6 bases, and 8 bases had no gene match. The CDR3 is made up of 16 amino acids. Per germline, CDR1 LNHDA and CDR2 SQIVND (reference sequence). The CDR3: CASSDPGTSATDTQYF. DNA of the CDR3: TGTGCCAGTAGCGACCCCGGGACTAGCGCCACAGATACGCAGTATTTT.

Points on this clone: Other DNA variants within this sample encode the same CDR3. This sequence joins TRBV9 and TRBJ2-1; 10 bases map to TRBD2. Looked up from germline, CDR1 is SGDLS and CDR2 is YYNGEE. Losses at the gene ends were 4 bases for V and 6 bases for J; bases not matched to a gene: 4. This CDR3 has 14 amino acids. CDR3 DNA sequence: TGTGCCAGCAGCCCCGGGACTAGCGCCAATGAGCAGTTCTTC. Residues: CASSPGTSANEQFF.

The rearrangement links TRBV19 to TRBJ2-6, with D tentatively TRBD1 (6 bases). The CDR3 runs to 17 residues. Germline loops: CDR1 LNHDA, CDR2 SQIVND (reference sequence). V was trimmed by 2 bases and J by 2 bases, leaving 13 bases between them. The CDR3 region is CASSINPGQTGANVLTF. The CDR3, as DNA: TGTGCCAGTAGTATAAACCCTGGACAGACTGGGGCCAACGTCCTGACTTTC.

The table lists this clone with a count of one. The V call is TRBV4-2, the J call TRBJ2-5; D may be TRBD2 (5 bases). This CDR3 is 16 amino acids long. Between the trimmed V and J ends, which lost 4 bases and 2 bases, there was a span of 17 bases. Germline V gives CDR1 LGHNA, CDR2 YNFKEQ. CDR3 in DNA: TGTGCCAGCAGCCCACGGGCCCTCTCGGGGCAAGAGACCCAGTACTTC. It is translated as CASSPRALSGQETQYF.

The chain recombines TRBV19 with TRBJ2-2, with TRBD1 matching 9 bases. Per the germline V gene, CDR1 is LNHDA and CDR2 is SQIVND (reference sequence). Germline trimming cut 4 bases from V and 3 bases from J; bases unmatched to any gene: 3. This CDR3 region has 15 residues. The CDR3 DNA reads TGTGCCAGTAGTAGAGACAGGGGGGACACCGGGGAGCTGTTTTTT. Its protein is CASSRDRGDTGELFF.

The rearrangement joins TRBV18 to TRBJ2-5; D perhaps matches TRBD1 (6 bases). This CDR3 is 15 amino acids long. The germline V gene encodes CDR1 KGHSH and CDR2 LQKENI. The V end lost 6 bases, the J end lost 7 bases, and 21 bases lay between the germline ends. For the CDR3, the DNA is TGTGCCAGCTCCCCTCGGACAGATAACATGGGGACCCAGTACTTC. Its translation: CASSPRTDNMGTQYF.

This CDR3 reads CASSLLGTGPVSGANVLTF. Written as DNA, the CDR3 is TGTGCCAGCAGCTTACTTGGGACAGGGCCCGTCTCTGGGGCCAACGTCCTGACTTTC. This rearrangement joins TRBV7-2 to TRBJ2-6, with 9 bases matching TRBD1. Germline V gene lookup returns CDR1 SGHTA and CDR2 FQGNSA. With 2 bases clipped from V and 0 bases from J, the junction kept 8 bases outside the gene matches. The CDR3 length is 19 residues.

The J gene is TRBJ2-7, the V gene TRBV28; D perhaps matches TRBD1 (6 bases). CDR1 is MDHEN, CDR2 SYDVKM, per germline. There are 14 residues in the CDR3. The ends were cut back, 1 base at V and 6 bases at J, with 13 bases in the middle. CDR3 bases: TGTGCCAGCAGTTTATCAGGGGTTAGTTCCGAGCAGTACTTC. Translated: CASSLSGVSSEQYF.

V usage is TRBV19 and J usage is TRBJ1-5; TRBD1 might be the D (5 bases). This CDR3 contains 18 residues. CDR1 is LNHDA and CDR2 is SQIVND in the germline V gene (reference sequence). The V end was cut by 0 bases, the J end by 0 bases, with 15 bases between. CDR3 in amino acids: CASSIDRDSLYSNQPQHF. DNA for the CDR3: TGTGCCAGTAGTATAGATCGCGACAGTCTTTATAGCAATCAGCCCCAGCATTTT. Supplemented by reference TRBV19 and TRBJ1-5, the full variable domain reads DGGITQSPKYLFRKEGQNVTLSCEQNLNHDAMYWYRQDPGQGLRLIYYSQIVNDFQKGDIAEGYSVSREKKESFPLTVTSAQKNPTAFYLCASSIDRDSLYSNQPQHFGDGTRLSIL.

This chain links TRBV19 with TRBJ1-1; TRBD1 matches at 8 bases. V shed 5 bases and J 2 bases; nucleotides not matched to a gene: 10. Per the germline V gene, CDR1 is LNHDA and CDR2 is SQIVND (reference sequence). The CDR3 has 16 amino acids. The CDR3 DNA is TGTGCCAGTAGTGTAGCGGGACAGGCGGGAAACACTGAAGCTTTCTTT. It translates to CASSVAGQAGNTEAFF.

V gene TRBV10-3 combines with J gene TRBJ1-1; 8 positions match TRBD1. This CDR3 has 15 residues. Germline CDR1 reads ENHRY; CDR2 reads SYGVKD. The V and J ends lost 3 bases and 1 base, in that order; junction bases with no gene match: 4. The CDR3 sequence: CAISDSGQENTEAFF. The DNA for the CDR3 is TGTGCCATCAGTGACTCGGGACAGGAGAACACTGAAGCTTTCTTT.

The rearrangement joins TRBV28 to TRBJ1-1, with 11 bases fitting TRBD1. With V trimmed by 6 bases and J by 0 bases, 3 bases remained unmatched. Germline CDR1 MDHEN, CDR2 SYDVKM. The CDR3 loop spans 15 amino acids. CDR3 DNA sequence: TGTGCCAGCAGGGGGACAGGGGGATTGAACACTGAAGCTTTCTTT. Translation gives CASRGTGGLNTEAFF. Combining the CDR3 with reference TRBV28 and TRBJ1-1 gives the whole variable domain DVKVTQSSRYLVKRTGEKVFLECVQDMDHENMFWYRQDPGLGLRLIYFSYDVKMKEKGDIPEGYSVSREKKERFSLILESASTNQTSMYLCASRGTGGLNTEAFFGQGTRLTVV.

V and J are TRBV4-2 and TRBJ2-7; 10 bases match TRBD1. Trimming took 4 bases from V and 3 from J; bases not matched to a gene: 3. The germline V gene encodes CDR1 LGHNA and CDR2 YNFKEQ. This CDR3 comprises 14 residues. CDR3 residues: CASSPDRGIYEQYF. The CDR3 DNA follows: TGTGCCAGCAGCCCGGACAGGGGGATCTACGAGCAGTACTTC.

This clone appeared a single time. The genes are TRBV6-5 and TRBJ1-2; 7 bases fit TRBD1. The J segment lost 2 bases and the V segment lost 0 bases, leaving 3 bases of the junction unmatched. This CDR3 contains 15 residues. Germline lookup yields CDR1 MNHEY and CDR2 SVGAGI. CDR3 in amino acids: CASSYSNRGNYGYTF. In nucleotides, the CDR3 is TGTGCCAGCAGTTACTCGAACAGGGGAAACTATGGCTACACCTTC.

There are a few counts of this clone. This chain uses TRBV6-5 with TRBJ1-1; D perhaps matches TRBD1 (5 bases). Germline values: CDR1 MNHEY, CDR2 SVGAGI. The V and J ends lost 8 bases and 5 bases respectively, with 15 bases between them. The length of the CDR3 is 13 residues. CDR3 nucleotides: TGTGCCAGCTTGAGAGGGGCGGGAACTGAAGCTTTCTTT. The encoded protein is CASLRGAGTEAFF.

This chain connects TRBV11-3 to TRBJ2-3; tentative D call: TRBD2 (7 bases). Germline CDR1 is SGHNT and CDR2 is YENEEA. CDR3 length: 16 residues. V lost 2 bases and J 4 bases, leaving 16 bases between the germline ends. The CDR3 DNA sequence: TGTGCCAGCAGCTTAAGCGGGGTTGGGGGCCCAGATACGCAGTATTTT. Residues: CASSLSGVGGPDTQYF. The full variable domain, completed using reference TRBV11-3 and TRBJ2-3, is EAGVVQSPRYKIIEKKQPVAFWCNPISGHNTLYWYLQNLGQGPELLIRYENEEAVDDSQLPKDRFSAERLKGVDSTLKIQPAELGDSAVYLCASSLSGVGGPDTQYFGPGTRLTVL.

This chain connects TRBV6-5 to TRBJ1-1; no clear D. The CDR3 is made up of 15 amino acids. The V and J ends lost 9 bases and 3 bases respectively, with 20 bases between them. Germline V gene sequence: CDR1 MNHEY, CDR2 SVGAGI. CDR3 sequence (DNA): TGTGCCAGGGGCCCGCCCGGGGATAGGGACACTGAAGCTTTCTTT. Protein: CARGPPGDRDTEAFF.

The chain links TRBV5-1 to TRBJ2-7, with a weak D call TRBD1 (7 bases). V lost 4 bases and J lost 2, with 16 bases in between. Germline assignment: CDR1 SGHRS and CDR2 YFSETQ. There are 15 residues in the CDR3. This CDR3 reads CASSRGDSRAYEQYF. The CDR3 region has the DNA TGCGCCAGCAGCCGCGGGGACAGCAGAGCCTACGAGCAGTACTTC.

The J gene is TRBJ2-1, the V gene TRBV5-1, with TRBD2 identical over 7 bases. This CDR3 has 14 amino acids. Germline-derived CDR1 and CDR2 are SGHRS and YFSETQ. V shed 4 bases and J 6 bases; nucleotides not matched to a gene: 7. The CDR3 protein is CASSGLEKGNEQFF. CDR3 DNA sequence: TGCGCCAGCAGCGGACTAGAAAAGGGCAATGAGCAGTTCTTC. Full variable domain (outside the CDR3, taken from reference TRBV5-1 and TRBJ2-1): KAGVTQTPRYLIKTRGQQVTLSCSPISGHRSVSWYQQTPGQGLQFLFEYFSETQRNKGNFPGRFSGRQFSNSRSEMNVSTLELGDSALYLCASSGLEKGNEQFFGPGTRLTVL.